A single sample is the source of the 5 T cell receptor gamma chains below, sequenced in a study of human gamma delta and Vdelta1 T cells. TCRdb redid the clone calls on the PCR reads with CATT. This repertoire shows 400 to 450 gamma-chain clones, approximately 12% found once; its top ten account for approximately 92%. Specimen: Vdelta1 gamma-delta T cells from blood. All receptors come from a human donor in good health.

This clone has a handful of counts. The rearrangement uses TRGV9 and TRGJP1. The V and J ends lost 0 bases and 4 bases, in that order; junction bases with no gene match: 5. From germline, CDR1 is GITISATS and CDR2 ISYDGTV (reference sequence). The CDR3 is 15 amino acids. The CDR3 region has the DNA TGTGCCTTGTGGGAGGTGATTGGCACTGGTTGGTTCAAGATATTT. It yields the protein CALWEVIGTGWFKIF.

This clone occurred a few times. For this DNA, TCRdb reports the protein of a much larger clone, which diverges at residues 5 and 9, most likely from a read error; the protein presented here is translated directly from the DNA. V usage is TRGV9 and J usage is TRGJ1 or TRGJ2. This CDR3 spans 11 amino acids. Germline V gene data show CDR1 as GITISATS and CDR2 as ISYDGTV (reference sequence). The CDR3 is CALWKDRKNLF. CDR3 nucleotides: TGTGCCTTGTGGAAGGACCGAAAGAATCTCTTT.

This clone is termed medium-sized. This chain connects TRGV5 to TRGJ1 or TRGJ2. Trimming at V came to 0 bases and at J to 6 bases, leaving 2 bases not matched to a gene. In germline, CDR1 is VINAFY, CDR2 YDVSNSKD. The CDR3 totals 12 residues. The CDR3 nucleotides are TGTGCCACCTGGGACAGGCGTTATAAGAAACTCTTT. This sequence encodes CATWDRRYKKLF.

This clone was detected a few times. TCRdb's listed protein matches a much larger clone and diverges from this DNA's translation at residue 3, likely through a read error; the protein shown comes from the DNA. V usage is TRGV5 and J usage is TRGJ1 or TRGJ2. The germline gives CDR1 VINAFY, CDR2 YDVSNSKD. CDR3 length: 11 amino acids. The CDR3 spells CASWFYYKKLF. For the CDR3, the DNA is TGTGCCTCCTGGTTTTATTATAAGAAACTCTTT.

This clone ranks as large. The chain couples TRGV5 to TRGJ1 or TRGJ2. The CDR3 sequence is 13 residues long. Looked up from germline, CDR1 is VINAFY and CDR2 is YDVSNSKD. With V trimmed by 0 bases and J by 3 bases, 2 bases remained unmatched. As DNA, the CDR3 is TGTGCCACCTGGGACAGGGCTTATTATAAGAAACTCTTT. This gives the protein CATWDRAYYKKLF.